The present T cell receptor beta chain was sequenced within a study of blood T cells in healthy people across ages. Points from the study as a whole: Older age went with lower TCR beta diversity per million T cells, in a roughly linear way. Because donor CMV status was unknown, expanded clonotype changes were possibly confounded.

Turning to this clonotype: Its antigen is unidentified.

The V gene lost 1 base and the J gene lost 4 bases, with 11 bases spanning the gap. CDR1 and CDR2 from the germline V gene are MGHRA and YSYEKL. The length of the CDR3 is 14 residues. With a J-beta primer mix and a sample-barcoded 5' primer, a second PCR ran about 7 to 12 cycles. Each sample provided no less than 3 million CDR3-containing paired-end reads. TCRdb used MiXCR to reprocess the 5' RACE reads, holding one entry per CDR3 protein. Among about a million distinct CDR3 sequences listed, roughly 51% were seen once. The sequenced sample consisted of blood. The gene calls are TRBV4-1 and TRBJ2-7; D uncertain. The sequence came from a woman aged 55-69 years in good health. Here the CDR3 reads CASSQVQSGYEQYF. Written as DNA, the CDR3 is TGCGCCAGCAGCCAAGTTCAATCGGGTTACGAGCAGTACTTC.